The clone carrying this TCR beta chain appeared a few times. The target antigen is unknown. These data are taken from a study of siplizumab effects on memory and regulatory T cells. The CDR3 spans 15 residues. Between the trimmed V and J ends, which lost 2 bases and 6 bases, there was a span of 14 bases. The germline CDR1 and CDR2 sequences are MNHNY and SVGAGI (reference sequence). Repertoires were generated with immunoSEQ multiplex PCR, while TCRdb's copy carries only in-frame clones and drops some. Here the sample spans 70,000 to 90,000 clones, about 87% being singletons. Points from the study as a whole: Proliferating siplizumab-culture Treg suppressive function went unconfirmed.

The sample consisted of CD4+ T cells sorted from blood. The origin of this receptor is a human donor in good health. This rearrangement joins TRBV6-6 to TRBJ1-5; D might be TRBD1 (6 bases). CDR3 residues: CASSYGRGFGQPQHF. In nucleotides, the CDR3 is TGTGCCAGCAGTTACGGCAGGGGTTTCGGTCAGCCCCAGCATTTT.